This T cell receptor beta chain was retrieved from a study of CD8 T cells in ankylosing spondylitis. By proportion, this clonotype is medium-sized. V was clipped by 2 bases and J by 3 bases, with 8 bases between them. The CDR3 has 12 amino acids. Per the germline V gene, CDR1 is DFQATT and CDR2 is SNEGSKA (reference sequence). TCRdb recomputed calls from the 5' RACE reads with MiXCR, one row per CDR3 protein. The sample has more than 150,000 distinct CDR3 sequences, approximately 13% seen once; the top ten hold approximately 11%. The chain links TRBV20-1 to TRBJ2-7; unclear D gene. The source of this sequence is a female donor with ankylosing spondylitis or in good health (not recorded which). Sequencing was performed on blood, either unsorted or a sorted T cell fraction (not recorded which). CDR3 in amino acids: CSARSPGYEQYF. The CDR3 bases are TGCAGTGCTAGAAGTCCGGGCTACGAGCAGTACTTC.